This record looks at one TCR beta chain sequence and its context. This clone's antigen is unknown. No much larger clone is present one base from it, and per-base qualities are unavailable. This entry comes from a study of cytomegalovirus exposure and HLA in healthy donors (dated by TCRdb to between 2016 and 2019). For the study in its entirety: In an earlier analysis of fewer than 750 of the donors, less than 350 Gb of sequence data and 117 million unique TCR beta sequences from 150 million to 200 million T cells were reported. About 300 gigabases of sequencing data and approximately 85 million unique TCR sequences were included in an early release covering under 650 HLA-typed donors. Among the roughly 400 genotyped donors, approximately 76% belonged to the genetic ancestry cluster associated with self-reported Caucasian donors. The study aimed to test whether signatures of past pathogen exposure could be identified by cataloging public T cell receptors. The study profiled the T cell repertoires of about 640 subjects by immunosequencing and related them to cytomegalovirus serostatus. Besides the first cohort of approximately 710 subjects, a separate validation cohort made up of some 110 different subjects was used. To predict cytomegalovirus infection status, the study brought together high-throughput TCR immunosequencing, statistical association of individual TCRs with disease status, and machine learning. To study patterns of TCR occurrence, a later analysis re-analyzed previously published TCR beta repertoires from 500 to 850 donors and added high-resolution HLA genotyping. The later analysis used no new phenotypic data to find candidate immune exposures, relying instead on TCR beta sequences and their occurrence across donors. An earlier analysis of several hundred of the donors used high-throughput TCR beta sequencing to judge whether each TCR beta V gene segment behaved as functional or pseudogenic. Alongside the repertoire data, information on donor age, sex, ethnicity and CMV serostatus was compiled. In a later genetic analysis, genome-wide SNP genotypes for about 65% of the roughly 700 donors were used, and that subset was treated as a discovery cohort. All discovery cohort repertoires had been generated using a single sequencing platform. HLA typing covered class I and class II loci at four-digit resolution. Typing coverage varied by locus: about 620-630 donors for A, B, C, DRB1 and DQB1; approximately 500 for DQA1; around 570 for DPA1; about 450 for DPB1. Roughly five DR-DQ haplotypes were handled as single units for association and clustering, since linkage in the cohort was strong. On average, around 240,000 unique TCR beta nucleotide sequences were sequenced per donor among about 400 genotyped donors of the cohort, with about 17% of those sequences being non-productive. What the authors observed across the whole study: A later genetic analysis associated a missense DCLRE1C variant with V-gene and J-gene trimming of TCR beta chains, and an independent cohort replicated the association. A group of highly shared sequence variants was considered likely to be a technical artifact of the sequencing pipeline. A further reported finding was that TCR beta sequences accurately predicted the HLA-A and HLA-B alleles for most subjects in the first cohort. Seventeen rarely observed V segments, including chromosome 9 orphons, were excluded from the earlier analysis of some 590 of the donors because counts were too low. Compared with equally common non-associated chains, HLA-associated TCR beta chains in a later analysis were more clonally expanded and had lower generation probabilities. A later analysis found that most CMV-associated TCR beta chains appeared HLA-restricted, with HLA associations seemingly driven largely by CMV exposure. When HLA alleles, especially DR and DQ, strongly co-occurred, attributing TCR associations to individual alleles was difficult. This cohort had only TCR beta chains sequenced, and the lack of alpha or paired-chain data limited which features could be detected. Compared with the approximately 670-donor mean, donors in an Asian-associated ancestry cluster had fewer N-insertions in productive TCRs, according to a later genetic analysis. At a false discovery rate of 0.05, a later analysis linked 16,951 TCR beta sequences to specific HLA alleles. The classifier was reported to diagnose cytomegalovirus status with high specificity and sensitivity in both the original and validation cohorts. Linkage disequilibrium might explain the correlated functional status among segregating V segments, but an unknown experimental factor could not be excluded. Some IMGT-functional V segments, including TRBV6-2 and TRBV6-3, could not be distinguished by the 87-base-pair reads and were therefore excluded. In vitro tests confirmed that three of the cytomegalovirus-associated TCR beta chains recognize cytomegalovirus antigens. Most TCR sequences were observed very rarely across donors, whereas some public TCRs were present in many individuals. HLA typing was unavailable for some donors at each locus, so association tests used only the typed subset. The study listed 150 to 200 TCR beta chains as associated with cytomegalovirus. Several of the top co-occurrence clusters appeared to be linked to parvovirus B19, influenza, CMV and Epstein-Barr virus, according to a later analysis. It was suggested by the authors that the approach could potentially be generalized to other disease states and immunological phenotypes. In a later analysis, TCR association rates were found to vary across HLA loci, with the most associated TCRs seen for DRB1 alleles and the fewest for HLA-C alleles. In an earlier analysis of more than 450 of the donors, most TCR beta V segments were observed in productive rearrangements about 87% or about 30% of the time, broadly matching IMGT annotations. Immune exposure information for the cohort was limited to CMV serostatus. Sequencing depth was assumed to be roughly uniform across donors in the presence/absence analyses, though that assumption may not hold.

The library relied on the immunoSEQ multiplex PCR assay. For the multiplex PCR, a mixture combining 60 forward primers for TCR Vbeta segments and 13 reverse primers for TCR Jbeta segments was used. Amplification of the CDR3 region of rearranged TCR beta genes was performed with a multiplex PCR assay on genomic DNA. Amplified TCR beta libraries were sequenced as 87-base-pair reads on the Illumina HiSeq System. The authors processed their data as follows. A later analysis counted about 76 million unique TCR beta chains across the 640 or so repertoires, and around 12 million of these chains were shared by at least two donors. Raw reads were error-corrected and collapsed into unique sequences by a nearest-neighbor algorithm in which closely related sequences were merged to remove PCR and sequencing errors. V, D and J gene segments were assigned by aligning CDR3 sequences to IMGT reference sequences. For a sequence to be retained, a match of at least six nucleotides was required to both a V gene segment and a J gene segment. A rearrangement was called productive if the CDR3 had no stop codons and remained in frame with V and J, and every other rearrangement was called non-productive. CDR3 was defined according to IMGT convention as the region running from the second conserved V-encoded cysteine to the conserved J-encoded phenylalanine. The earlier analysis of about 500 of the donors excluded sequences that lacked an unambiguous match to a single V gene segment. An earlier analysis of 500 to 600 of the donors classified V segments as functional when productive rearrangements were above 56.7% and as segregating when the standard deviation between donors was above 5%. To diagnose cytomegalovirus status from the catalog of TCR beta chain sequences, a statistical classification framework was built. In a later analysis, V and J genes were assigned by comparing TCR nucleotide sequences against IMGT/GENE-DB human TR gene sequences. The TCRdist pipeline was used in a later analysis to assign CDR3 sequences and most-parsimonious VDJ recombination scenarios. In a later analysis, every TCR beta chain was defined by the combination of its CDR3 amino acid sequence and its V-gene family, and reads without a unique V-gene family were dropped. To address suspected cross-contamination and a sequencing artifact, a later analysis removed around 600 highly shared, low-generation-probability nucleotide sequences. For each public chain, a later analysis derived a clonal expansion index from normalized ranks of inferred template counts within each repertoire. In a later analysis, generation probabilities were computed using a VDJ recombination model fitted to out-of-frame rearrangements, and the results were checked against IGoR. Hypergeometric tests were used in a later analysis to score TCR-TCR, TCR-HLA and TCR-CMV co-occurrence, with a repertoire-size bias correction applied to the TCR pairs. To estimate false discovery rates, a later analysis permuted the HLA or CMV assignments 20 times. In a later analysis, co-occurring TCRs were grouped using DBSCAN, and TCRdist sequence similarity was added for clustering within HLA-allele-positive subsets. Co-occurrence clustering excluded repertoires with fewer than 30,000 or more than 120,000 public chains, plus five with anomalous nucleotide sharing. In its TCRdb copy, this immuneACCESS table keeps in-frame sequences only and misses some clones. Where compared with another copy, unresolved V genes explain less than half of these, and the others have no known cause. V and J calls and clone size are those listed in that table; D and trimming were worked out from the DNA. This sample is represented by some 90,000 clones; approximately 68% of them were singletons. Of the sample, about 6.3% is held by the ten largest clones.

CDR1 and CDR2 (SGHNT, YYREEE) derive from the germline V gene (reference sequence). Inclusive of the bounding cysteine and phenylalanine, the CDR3 is 15 residues long. Just the 45-base CDR3 DNA is kept, in frame starting at base 1. Germline trimming amounts to 3 bases on V and 2 bases on J, with 4 as the count of junction bases outside the gene matches. The cohort comprised more than 550 healthy bone marrow donors. All cohort members were sampled while nominally healthy, although unrecorded immune exposures were likely present. The donor was CMV seropositive and was included in the group of 289 seropositive cohort members. A peripheral blood sample was provided by each donor, and peripheral blood mononuclear cells were used for TCR beta sequencing. The Qiagen DNeasy Blood Extraction Kit was used to extract genomic DNA from the blood cell samples.

The receptor was isolated from a boy aged 10-17 years in good health and CMV-seropositive. The sequenced material came from PBMCs. The V gene is TRBV5-4 and the J gene is TRBJ2-3; 9 nucleotides in the junction match TRBD2. The encoded CDR3 is CASSSGGGATDTQYF. At the DNA level, the sequence is TGTGCCAGCAGCTCCGGCGGGGGGGCCACAGATACGCAGTATTTT.